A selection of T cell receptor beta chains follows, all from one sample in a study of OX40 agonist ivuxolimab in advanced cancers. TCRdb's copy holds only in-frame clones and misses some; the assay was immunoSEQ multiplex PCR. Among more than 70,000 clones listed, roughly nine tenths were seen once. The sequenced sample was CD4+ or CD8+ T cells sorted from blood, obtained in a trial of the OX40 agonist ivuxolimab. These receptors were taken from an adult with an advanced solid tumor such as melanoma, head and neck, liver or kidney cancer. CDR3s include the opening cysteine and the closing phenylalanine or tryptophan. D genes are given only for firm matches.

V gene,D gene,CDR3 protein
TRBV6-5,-,CASSYSILGFDEQYF
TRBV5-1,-,CASRMDGGSNQPQHF
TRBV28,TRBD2,CASSETSRYNEQFF
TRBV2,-,CASFFDEQYF
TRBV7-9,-,CASSLGKIGTTLWTQYF
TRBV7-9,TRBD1,CASSPRDRGHYEQYF
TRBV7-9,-,CASSLLGRSFQDRNTEAFF
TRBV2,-,CASSNDRYSPGYTF
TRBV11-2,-,CASSLSAGDNEQFF
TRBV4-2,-,CASSRGGTVLYGYTF
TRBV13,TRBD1,CASSDRGLWETQYF
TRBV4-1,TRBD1,CASSQDVDRARWRSTEAFF
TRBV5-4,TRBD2,CASSRETSDREQFF
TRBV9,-,CASSVFAATNEKLFF
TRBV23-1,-,CASSQGEYTEAFF
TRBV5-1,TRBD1,CASSYELGQGCGMGSNQPQHF
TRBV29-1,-,CSIRLGYSTDTQYF
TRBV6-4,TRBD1,CASSELRDRRAETQYF
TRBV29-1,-,CSVAGTGELFF
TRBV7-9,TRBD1,CASSWDRDDGYTF
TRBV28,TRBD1,CASSQQGVGVAFF
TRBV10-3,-,CAISRGSHEQYF
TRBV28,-,CAIHRGGTMNTEAFF
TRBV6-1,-,CASSEGYSHSGNTIYF
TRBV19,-,CASLRIDTGELFF
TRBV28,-,CASSDQGRGNQPQHF
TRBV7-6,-,CASVDLEKNTEAFF
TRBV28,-,CASSFLISLGGSTNYGYTF
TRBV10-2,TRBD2,CASSESTPGRGHTQYF
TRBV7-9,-,CASSLVSTGELFF
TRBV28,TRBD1,CASSSGQVYNEQFF
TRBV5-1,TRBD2,CASSLELAGAGDTQYF
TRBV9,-,CASSPVVAWAHTQYF
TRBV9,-,CASSRETGREQYF
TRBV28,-,CASSLDGELFF
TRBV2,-,CASRRSGDGKQYF
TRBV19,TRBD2,CASSIVLSGTRSTDTQYF
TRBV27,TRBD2,CASSLRLAVDNEQFF
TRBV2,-,CASSEAIRLETQYF
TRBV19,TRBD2,CASSWVAGSYEQYF
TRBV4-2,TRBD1,CASSRQAGGQGEVSPLHF
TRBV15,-,CATSRGTYEQYF
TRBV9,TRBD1,CASSPTGGSTDTQYF
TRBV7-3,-,CASSLDQNNEQFF
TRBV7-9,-,CASSLTANTYEQYF
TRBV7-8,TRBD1,CASSHRTGGNEQFF